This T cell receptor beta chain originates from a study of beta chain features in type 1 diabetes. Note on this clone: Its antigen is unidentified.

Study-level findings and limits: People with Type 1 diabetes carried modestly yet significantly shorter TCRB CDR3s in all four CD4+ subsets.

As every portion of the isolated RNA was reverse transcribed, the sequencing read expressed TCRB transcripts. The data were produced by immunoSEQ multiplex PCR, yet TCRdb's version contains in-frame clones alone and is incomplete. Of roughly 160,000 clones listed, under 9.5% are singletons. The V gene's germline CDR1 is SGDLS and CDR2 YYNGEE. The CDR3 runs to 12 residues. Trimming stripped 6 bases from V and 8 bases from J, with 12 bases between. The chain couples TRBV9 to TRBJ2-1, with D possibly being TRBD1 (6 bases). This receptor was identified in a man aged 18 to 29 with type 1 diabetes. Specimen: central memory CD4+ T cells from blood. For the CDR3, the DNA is TGTGCCAGCAACAGGGTTGGGGATGAGCAGTTCTTC. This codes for CASNRVGDEQFF.